The entry below gives a single TCR beta chain sequence along with its context. Antigen unknown. The sample comes from a study of a mutant IDH1 vaccine in newly diagnosed glioma. As for time point: week 23, last vaccination. With topical imiquimod, each dose of the vaccine consisted of 300 ug of mutant IDH1 20-mer peptide. Losses at the gene ends were 4 bases for V and 1 base for J; bases not matched to a gene: 12. This CDR3 contains 17 residues. CDR1 SGHNT and CDR2 YYREEE come from the germline V gene (reference sequence). Here immunoSEQ multiplex PCR was the method, and the copy in TCRdb shows in-frame clones only, minus some. The sample contains tens of thousands of clones, about 87% of which appear only once.

The chain links TRBV5-4 to TRBJ1-2, with 8 bases that match TRBD1. This clonotype originated in a man younger than 30 with glioma. Sequenced material: PBMCs, taken from a glioma patient whose treatment included an IDH1 peptide vaccine. The CDR3: CASSPGTGHGGNYGYTF. The CDR3 coding sequence is TGTGCCAGCAGCCCAGGGACAGGTCATGGAGGTAACTATGGCTACACCTTC.